Listed below are T cell receptor beta chains from one sample, sequenced in a study of T cell changes during pregnancy in multiple sclerosis. The protocol was immunoSEQ multiplex PCR, while the TCRdb copy is restricted to in-frame clones and leaves out a portion. The sample shows 65,000 to 85,000 clones, 92% of them seen only once. The sequenced sample was peripheral blood, obtained after pregnancy. All receptors derive from a female donor with multiple sclerosis, enrolled in a pregnancy study. Each CDR3 is given with its conserved first and last residue. The D gene is left open where the match is weak. For some rows the clone size is stated as once, few or many, or as a class when expanded; others skip it.

abundance: -; j_gene: TRBJ2-7; v_gene: TRBV7-9; d_gene: -; CDR3nt: TGTGCCATTATTCCCCTCTCCTACGAGCAGTACTTC; CDR3aa: CAIIPLSYEQYF
abundance: -; j_gene: TRBJ2-2; v_gene: TRBV5-6; d_gene: TRBD1; CDR3nt: TGTGCCAGCAGCTCCGGACAGGGATTATACACCGGGGAGCTGTTTTTT; CDR3aa: CASSSGQGLYTGELFF
abundance: -; j_gene: TRBJ2-5; v_gene: TRBV28; d_gene: -; CDR3nt: TGTGCCAGCAGTTTTCGCCAAGAGACCCAGTACTTC; CDR3aa: CASSFRQETQYF
abundance: -; j_gene: TRBJ2-7; v_gene: TRBV5-6; d_gene: TRBD1; CDR3nt: TGTGCCAGCAGCTCTACAGGGGGCCTATACTACGAGCAGTACTTC; CDR3aa: CASSSTGGLYYEQYF
abundance: once; j_gene: TRBJ1-5; v_gene: TRBV5-6; d_gene: -; CDR3nt: TGTGCCAGCAGTCAATGGGGGCGCCATAGCAATCAGCCCCAGCATTTT; CDR3aa: CASSQWGRHSNQPQHF
abundance: -; j_gene: TRBJ2-7; v_gene: TRBV5-4; d_gene: -; CDR3nt: TGTGCCAGCAGCCCCGGACTAAGCTCCTACGAGCAGTACTTC; CDR3aa: CASSPGLSSYEQYF
abundance: -; j_gene: TRBJ2-1; v_gene: TRBV9; d_gene: -; CDR3nt: TGTGCCAGCAGCCTAGGCGGGGATAACAATGAGCAGTTCTTC; CDR3aa: CASSLGGDNNEQFF
abundance: -; j_gene: TRBJ2-7; v_gene: TRBV10-1; d_gene: TRBD2; CDR3nt: TGCGCCAGCAGTGAGGGCCTAGCGGCAGAGCAGTACTTC; CDR3aa: CASSEGLAAEQYF
abundance: few; j_gene: TRBJ2-2; v_gene: TRBV7-9; d_gene: TRBD1; CDR3nt: TGTGCCAGCAGCGACCCGGGGACAGCACTTTTCACCGGGGAGCTGTTTTTT; CDR3aa: CASSDPGTALFTGELFF
abundance: -; j_gene: TRBJ1-5; v_gene: TRBV9; d_gene: -; CDR3nt: TGTGCCAGCAGCGTAGCCCCGGGACACAATCAGCCCCAGCATTTT; CDR3aa: CASSVAPGHNQPQHF
abundance: -; j_gene: TRBJ1-1; v_gene: TRBV7-9; d_gene: TRBD1; CDR3nt: TGTGCCAGCAGCTTGCTGACAGGGGTAAACACTGAAGCTTTCTTT; CDR3aa: CASSLLTGVNTEAFF
abundance: -; j_gene: TRBJ2-7; v_gene: TRBV6-1; d_gene: TRBD2; CDR3nt: TGTGCCAGCAGGCGACTAGCTCTTTCCTACGAGCAGTACTTC; CDR3aa: CASRRLALSYEQYF
abundance: -; j_gene: TRBJ2-5; v_gene: TRBV19; d_gene: TRBD2; CDR3nt: TGTGCCAGTTCCGGGACTAGCATCCAGACCCAGTACTTC; CDR3aa: CASSGTSIQTQYF
abundance: -; j_gene: TRBJ2-6; v_gene: TRBV30; d_gene: -; CDR3nt: TGTGCCTGGACCACAGGGATCCACTCTGGGGCCAACGTCCTGACTTTC; CDR3aa: CAWTTGIHSGANVLTF
abundance: -; j_gene: TRBJ2-1; v_gene: TRBV5-1; d_gene: TRBD2; CDR3nt: TGCGCCAGCAGGTACCCGGGGGTAGCGGGCCCTAATGAGCAGTTCTTC; CDR3aa: CASRYPGVAGPNEQFF
abundance: -; j_gene: TRBJ2-6; v_gene: TRBV2; d_gene: TRBD2; CDR3nt: TGTGCCAGCAGAGAAGGACTAGCGGGAGCTGGGGCCAACGTCCTGACTTTC; CDR3aa: CASREGLAGAGANVLTF
abundance: -; j_gene: TRBJ2-7; v_gene: TRBV4-2; d_gene: TRBD1; CDR3nt: TGTGCCAGCAGCCACTGGACAGGGGTTAGGGACGAGCAGTACTTC; CDR3aa: CASSHWTGVRDEQYF
abundance: -; j_gene: TRBJ1-5; v_gene: TRBV19; d_gene: TRBD1; CDR3nt: TGTGCCAGTAACCCACCGGACAGGGTTGCAAATCAGCCCCAGCATTTT; CDR3aa: CASNPPDRVANQPQHF
abundance: -; j_gene: TRBJ1-2; v_gene: TRBV28; d_gene: TRBD1; CDR3nt: TGTGCCAGCAGTCGAACCTCCAAAACAGGGGTCCTCTATGGCTACACCTTC; CDR3aa: CASSRTSKTGVLYGYTF
abundance: -; j_gene: TRBJ2-7; v_gene: TRBV7-9; d_gene: TRBD1; CDR3nt: TGTGCCAGCAGCCCGGGGACAGCCGGCTACGAGCAGTACTTC; CDR3aa: CASSPGTAGYEQYF
abundance: -; j_gene: TRBJ2-7; v_gene: TRBV18; d_gene: TRBD1; CDR3nt: TGTGCCAGCTCACCACCCGGACAGGCAACCTACGAGCAGTACTTC; CDR3aa: CASSPPGQATYEQYF
abundance: once; j_gene: TRBJ2-1; v_gene: TRBV5-4; d_gene: TRBD2; CDR3nt: TGTGCCAGCAGCCCGGGGACTAGCGGCTACAATGAGCAGTTCTTC; CDR3aa: CASSPGTSGYNEQFF
abundance: -; j_gene: TRBJ1-1; v_gene: TRBV25-1; d_gene: -; CDR3nt: TGTGCCAGCAGTCAACATGGCGAAGCTTTCTTT; CDR3aa: CASSQHGEAFF
abundance: -; j_gene: TRBJ2-5; v_gene: TRBV18; d_gene: TRBD1; CDR3nt: TGTGCCAGCTCACTGCCCCGGGACAGAGAAGAGACCCAGTACTTC; CDR3aa: CASSLPRDREETQYF
abundance: -; j_gene: TRBJ2-7; v_gene: TRBV7-2; d_gene: TRBD1; CDR3nt: TGTGCCAGCAGCTGGGGACAGGAGGTTGCGAAGCAGTACTTC; CDR3aa: CASSWGQEVAKQYF
abundance: -; j_gene: TRBJ1-5; v_gene: TRBV19; d_gene: -; CDR3nt: TGTGCCAGTAGTATAGATGGGGGGGGCAATCAGCCCCAGCATTTT; CDR3aa: CASSIDGGGNQPQHF
abundance: -; j_gene: TRBJ2-7; v_gene: TRBV18; d_gene: -; CDR3nt: TGTGCCAGCTCACCACTCAGGTCCAGCTACGAGCAGTACTTC; CDR3aa: CASSPLRSSYEQYF
abundance: -; j_gene: TRBJ2-1; v_gene: TRBV19; d_gene: TRBD2; CDR3nt: TGTGCCAGTAGCCCGACTAGCGGGAGCTACAATGAGCAGTTCTTC; CDR3aa: CASSPTSGSYNEQFF
abundance: -; j_gene: TRBJ2-5; v_gene: TRBV5-1; d_gene: TRBD2; CDR3nt: TGCGCCAGCAGCTTCGGTAGCGGGAACCAAGAGACCCAGTACTTC; CDR3aa: CASSFGSGNQETQYF
abundance: -; j_gene: TRBJ1-1; v_gene: TRBV6-1; d_gene: TRBD1; CDR3nt: TGTGCCAGTACAGGGGCCGACCTCTTGAACACTGAAGCTTTCTTT; CDR3aa: CASTGADLLNTEAFF
abundance: -; j_gene: TRBJ2-3; v_gene: TRBV5-1; d_gene: TRBD2; CDR3nt: TGCGCCAGCAGCGTAAGCGGGAGCGGCACAGATACGCAGTATTTT; CDR3aa: CASSVSGSGTDTQYF
abundance: -; j_gene: TRBJ1-2; v_gene: TRBV28; d_gene: TRBD1; CDR3nt: TGTGCCAGCAGGCATGGACAGGGCGCCAACTATGGCTACACCTTC; CDR3aa: CASRHGQGANYGYTF
abundance: -; j_gene: TRBJ2-2; v_gene: TRBV28; d_gene: -; CDR3nt: TGTGCCAGCAGTATCGACAGGACGAACACCGGGGAGCTGTTTTTT; CDR3aa: CASSIDRTNTGELFF
abundance: -; j_gene: TRBJ2-7; v_gene: TRBV30; d_gene: -; CDR3nt: TGTGCCTGGAGTGTACTCGGCGAGCAGTACTTC; CDR3aa: CAWSVLGEQYF
abundance: -; j_gene: TRBJ1-1; v_gene: TRBV6-5; d_gene: -; CDR3nt: TGTGCCACAAACAGGGTCGCGAACACTGAAGCTTTCTTT; CDR3aa: CATNRVANTEAFF
abundance: -; j_gene: TRBJ2-3; v_gene: TRBV19; d_gene: TRBD2; CDR3nt: TGTGCCAGTAGTCCCACTTTAGCGGGAGGAGCAGATACGCAGTATTTT; CDR3aa: CASSPTLAGGADTQYF
abundance: -; j_gene: TRBJ2-3; v_gene: TRBV2; d_gene: TRBD2; CDR3nt: TGTGCCAGCAGATCCGGGACTAGCGAAGCAGATACGCAGTATTTT; CDR3aa: CASRSGTSEADTQYF
abundance: -; j_gene: TRBJ2-3; v_gene: TRBV6-5; d_gene: TRBD2; CDR3nt: TGTGCCAGCAGTTACTTTAGCGGGGGCACAGATACGCAGTATTTT; CDR3aa: CASSYFSGGTDTQYF
abundance: -; j_gene: TRBJ2-7; v_gene: TRBV6-1; d_gene: TRBD2; CDR3nt: TGTGCCAGCAGTGAGGGAAATAGCGGGCGGTCCGGTATACGATTCTACGAGCAGTACTTC; CDR3aa: CASSEGNSGRSGIRFYEQYF
abundance: -; j_gene: TRBJ2-3; v_gene: TRBV11-2; d_gene: TRBD1; CDR3nt: TGTGCCAGCAGCTCACAGGGGGCCACAGATACGCAGTATTTT; CDR3aa: CASSSQGATDTQYF
abundance: -; j_gene: TRBJ2-2; v_gene: TRBV11-2; d_gene: TRBD2; CDR3nt: TGTGCCAGCAGCTTAGGAAGGGGTAGCGGGAGGATCGGGGAGCTGTTTTTT; CDR3aa: CASSLGRGSGRIGELFF
abundance: -; j_gene: TRBJ1-1; v_gene: TRBV18; d_gene: -; CDR3nt: TGTGCCAGCTCACCACGCGACAGGAACACTGAAGCTTTCTTT; CDR3aa: CASSPRDRNTEAFF
abundance: -; j_gene: TRBJ2-7; v_gene: TRBV19; d_gene: TRBD1; CDR3nt: TGTGCCAGTAGTATTGGAGGGGGGACAGGATCCTACGAGCAGTACTTC; CDR3aa: CASSIGGGTGSYEQYF
abundance: -; j_gene: TRBJ2-5; v_gene: TRBV14; d_gene: -; CDR3nt: TGTGCCAGCAGCCCAGGGGGGGAGACCCAGTACTTC; CDR3aa: CASSPGGETQYF
abundance: -; j_gene: TRBJ2-1; v_gene: TRBV9; d_gene: TRBD2; CDR3nt: TGTGCCAGCAGCCCGTCCGGCGGGAGGATAAATGAGCAGTTCTTC; CDR3aa: CASSPSGGRINEQFF
abundance: -; j_gene: TRBJ2-1; v_gene: TRBV4-1; d_gene: -; CDR3nt: TGCGCCAGCAGCCAAGTGTGGTGGGAGCTAAATGAGCAGTTCTTC; CDR3aa: CASSQVWWELNEQFF
abundance: -; j_gene: TRBJ2-1; v_gene: TRBV7-2; d_gene: -; CDR3nt: TGTGCCAGCAGTTTAGGACTATATGAGCAGTTCTTC; CDR3aa: CASSLGLYEQFF
abundance: -; j_gene: TRBJ2-1; v_gene: TRBV6-5; d_gene: -; CDR3nt: TGTGCCAGCAGTTCCTCGGGACTGTCCTACAATGAGCAGTTCTTC; CDR3aa: CASSSSGLSYNEQFF
abundance: -; j_gene: TRBJ2-7; v_gene: TRBV7-8; d_gene: -; CDR3nt: TGTGCCAGCAGCTTAGAGAATGGGGCTTACGGGCAGTACTTC; CDR3aa: CASSLENGAYGQYF